These 15 T cell receptor beta chains share one sample of origin, sequenced in a study of regulatory T cells in long-lasting Graves disease (dated by TCRdb to the early 2020s). The library was produced with multiplex PCR. The sequencer listed for this sample is Illumina HiSeq 4000. CDR3 regions were amplified by Arm-PCR with iRepertoire HTBI primers to construct TCR beta libraries. Starting from the raw public reads, TCRdb applied fastp trimming at Q25, assembled clones with MiXCR and retained in-frame beta chains. Every CDR3 protein is listed once, alongside the most common genes and DNA of its rows. The sample includes 420,000 or so distinct CDR3 sequences, with roughly 15% observed a single time. 20% to 25% of the sample comes from the top ten. The time point label, as the study defines it: newly diagnosed GD, antithyroid drugs for less than 3 months. RNA was extracted from PBMCs in TRIzol for both TCR sequencing and RNA sequencing.

The same sample was also used in a study of T cells in Graves' hyperthyroidism and ophthalmopathy.

This material consisted of peripheral blood mononuclear cells (PBMCs), taken at new diagnosis, from a patient treated with antithyroid drugs. All receptors derive from a woman aged 18-29 years with Graves disease. Donor details come from another sample of the same person, matched by shared clones.

This clonotype was recorded many times. Its ends do not fully match the called genes, so a read error is possible. This chain links TRBV12-3 or TRBV12-4 with TRBJ2-7; 9 nucleotides align to TRBD1. The CDR3 totals 14 residues. In DNA, the CDR3 is TGCGCCAGCAGCTTGGGGACAGGGTTCTACGAGCAGTACTTC. It codes for CASSLGTGFYEQYF.

This clonotype has a handful of counts. The gene calls are TRBV6-2 or TRBV6-3 and TRBJ2-1; TRBD1 matches 9 bases. Losses at the gene ends were 7 bases for V and 5 bases for J; bases not matched to a gene: 9. In germline, CDR1 is MNHEY, CDR2 SVGEGT. The CDR3 is 15 amino acids. CDR3: CASTDRGARNNEQFF. CDR3 in DNA: TGTGCCAGCACAGACAGGGGGGCTAGGAACAATGAGCAGTTCTTC.

The chain joins TRBV6-1 to TRBJ2-3; D remains ambiguous. Germline V gene lookup returns CDR1 MNHNS and CDR2 SASEGT. V dropped 3 bases and J dropped 0 bases, with 10 bases sitting between them. The CDR3 runs 15 residues. CDR3 loop: CASSDSRASTDTQYF. DNA of the CDR3: TGTGCCAGCAGTGACTCTAGGGCTAGCACAGATACGCAGTATTTT.

The chain has TRBV5-1 and TRBJ1-5; D remains unclear. The CDR3 is 11 amino acids. Germline values: CDR1 SGHRS, CDR2 YFSETQ. V was clipped by 0 bases and J by 8 bases, with 3 bases between them. CDR3 DNA: TGCGCCAGCAGCTTGGGTGAGCCCCAGCATTTT. As protein: CASSLGEPQHF.

A word on this clonotype: It may be a read error: a sequence one base away is much more abundant. The V gene is TRBV6-2 or TRBV6-3, the J gene TRBJ2-5, with D perhaps matching TRBD2 (6 bases). CDR1 and CDR2 from the germline V gene are MNHEY and SVGEGT. V was clipped by 5 bases and J by 2 bases, with 12 bases between them. This CDR3 region has 14 residues. Here the CDR3 DNA reads TGTGCCAGCAGTGAGCGGGCCTTGCAAGAGACCCAGTACTTC. Protein sequence: CASSERALQETQYF.

In its sample, this clonotype was seen many times. The CDR3 coding sequence is TGTGCCAGCAGCGCGCCCGGGGGCGAGCAGTACTTC. Its protein product is CASSAPGGEQYF. This chain joins TRBV7-9 and TRBJ2-7, with TRBD2 as a possible D gene (6 bases). The CDR3 sequence is 12 residues long. Germline V gene sequence: CDR1 SEHNR, CDR2 FQNEAQ (reference sequence). Deletions cut 5 bases from V and 6 bases from J, with 11 bases between.

Regarding this clonotype: One end of the junction fails to match germline, which may point to a read error. The chain combines TRBV6-1 with TRBJ2-7; D remains unclear. The CDR3 consists of 13 residues. CDR1 and CDR2 from the germline V gene are MNHNS and SASEGT. The CDR3 protein is CASSASRGYEQCF. In nucleotides, the CDR3 is TGTGCCAGCAGTGCCTCTCGTGGGTACGAGCAGTGCTTC.

Many counts were recorded for this clonotype. This sequence joins TRBV6-9 and TRBJ1-1; perhaps TRBD1 as D (5 bases). Germline CDR1 MNHGY, CDR2 SVAAGI. Trimming stripped 3 bases from V and 4 bases from J, with 9 bases between. The CDR3 contains 13 residues. CDR3 amino acids: CASSYLGATEAFF. CDR3 coding DNA: TGTGCCAGCAGTTACCTCGGGGCCACTGAAGCTTTCTTT.

This clonotype was counted ten times or more. The V call is TRBV30, the J call TRBJ1-5; D perhaps matches TRBD1 (5 bases). The V and J ends lost 0 bases and 0 bases respectively, with 18 bases between them. The CDR3 loop spans 18 amino acids. The germline V gene has CDR1 GTSNPN and CDR2 SVGIG (reference sequence). CDR3 in DNA: TGTGCCTGGAGTGTAGGCAGGGACCCCCTCTATAGCAATCAGCCCCAGCATTTT. Translated: CAWSVGRDPLYSNQPQHF.

This clonotype was counted many times. The CDR3 here is CASSPMTAQAYNEQFF. In nucleotides, the CDR3 is TGCGCCAGCAGCCCGATGACAGCGCAAGCTTACAATGAGCAGTTCTTC. The V and J genes are TRBV5-1 and TRBJ2-1, with a weak D call TRBD1 (5 bases). V lost 4 bases and J lost 4, with 18 bases in between. CDR1 is SGHRS and CDR2 is YFSETQ in the germline V gene. The length of the CDR3 is 16 residues.

The chain joins TRBV6-1 to TRBJ2-3; 9 bases agree with TRBD2. V trimming: 2 bases; J trimming: 5 bases; junction bases outside the gene matches: 5. Germline CDR1 reads MNHNS; CDR2 reads SASEGT. The CDR3 consists of 15 residues. CDR3 DNA: TGTGCCAGCAGTGAATTAGCGGGAGAGGGAGATACGCAGTATTTT. Amino acids: CASSELAGEGDTQYF.

The sample holds many counts of this clonotype. Mismatch with germline at one junction end may stem from a read error. The V call is TRBV5-1, the J call TRBJ2-3; no firm D call. Germline CDR1 reads SGHRS; CDR2 reads YFSETQ. The CDR3 is made up of 13 amino acids. This chain's CDR3 is CASSLVRSDTQYF. In DNA form, the CDR3 reads TGTGCCAGCAGCTTAGTTAGGTCAGATACGCAGTATTTT.

This clonotype was seen ten or more times. V usage is TRBV2 and J usage is TRBJ1-5; D is undetermined. The germline CDR1 and CDR2 sequences are SNHLY and FYNNEI. CDR3 size: 18 residues. Trimming pared 5 bases from V and 0 bases from J, leaving 20 bases between. The CDR3 loop is CASSRDGLRAYSNQPQHF. CDR3 sequence (DNA): TGTGCCAGCAGTCGTGATGGGCTCCGAGCGTATAGCAATCAGCCCCAGCATTTT.

This clonotype was detected many times. A read error may account for a junction end that differs from germline. For the CDR3, the DNA is TGTGCTAGCAGCCCAGGGACACTAAGAAATGAGCAGTTCTTC. As protein: CASSPGTLRNEQFF. This rearrangement joins TRBV5-1 to TRBJ2-1, with a tentative D call TRBD1 (6 bases). Germline CDR1 SGHRS, CDR2 YFSETQ. The CDR3 is 14 residues long.

This clonotype was seen repeatedly, ten times or more. This sequence joins TRBV3-1 and TRBJ2-7, with unresolved D. The germline CDR1 and CDR2 sequences are LGHDT and YNNKEL (reference sequence). CDR3 length: 12 amino acids. V was trimmed by 5 bases and J by 3 bases, leaving 8 bases between them. Here the CDR3 DNA reads TGTGCCAGCAGCTTCGAGGACTACGAGCAGTACTTC. Its protein product is CASSFEDYEQYF.